The clone carrying this T cell receptor (beta chain) has ten or more counts. Construction of the TCR beta libraries employed iRepertoire HTBI primers in conjunction with Arm-PCR of CDR3 regions. TCRdb used MiXCR to reprocess the multiplex PCR reads, holding one entry per CDR3 protein. The sample records fewer than 500,000 distinct CDR3 sequences, around 15% being singletons. The entry originates in a study of regulatory T cells in long-lasting Graves disease. Time point specified: newly diagnosed GD, antithyroid drugs for less than 3 months. After RNA was extracted from PBMCs, the TCR library was made from it. Graves' disease was diagnosed by American Thyroid Association guidelines. CDR1 is SNHLY and CDR2 is FYNNEI in the germline V gene. The V and J ends lost 3 bases and 7 bases respectively, with 22 bases between them. The CDR3 consists of 17 residues. The sample also formed part of further work on T cells in Graves' hyperthyroidism and ophthalmopathy.

This specimen was peripheral blood mononuclear cells (PBMCs), taken at new diagnosis, from a patient treated with antithyroid drugs. This TCR was sampled from a man aged 40-49 years with Graves disease. V and J are TRBV2 and TRBJ2-1; D might be TRBD1 or TRBD2, each matching 6 bases. CDR3: CASSEGLFSGGGNEQFF. The CDR3 coding sequence is TGTGCCAGCAGTGAGGGGTTGTTTAGCGGAGGGGGGAATGAGCAGTTCTTC.